Presented here are 17 T cell receptor beta chains from one specimen sequenced in a study of CXCR3-negative and CXCR3-positive naive CD8 T cells. All TRB cDNA libraries came from 5' RACE performed with UMI labels. TCRdb reprocessed the 5' RACE reads; each CDR3 protein has one entry and no DNA is given. Recorded for this sample: tens of thousands of distinct CDR3 sequences. The sample taken for sequencing was naive CXCR3- CD8+ T cells from blood. Subset reported: CD45RO-CCR7+CD27+CD95- naive CD8+ T cells lacking CXCR3 (TNR3-). The receptors were gathered from a human donor in good health. Some clones in this sample may be carry-over from other donors' samples.

The gene calls are TRBV11-2 and TRBJ1-1. The CDR3 length is 12 residues. The V gene's germline CDR1 is SGHAT and CDR2 FQNNGV. This chain's CDR3 is CASSSSNTEAFF.

The rearrangement joins TRBV7-9 to TRBJ2-1; the TCRdb D gene call, TRBD1, has no DNA to confirm it. Looked up from germline, CDR1 is SEHNR and CDR2 is FQNEAQ (reference sequence). The CDR3 is 12 residues long. The CDR3 region is CASSPSREQAFF.

The chain carries TRBV9 and TRBJ1-2; TCRdb's assignment of TRBD1 cannot be checked, as there is no DNA. The germline CDR1 and CDR2 sequences are SGDLS and YYNGEE. The CDR3 loop spans 19 amino acids. The CDR3 loop reads CASSGYNLGQLEGSYGYTF.

The chain links TRBV4-3 to TRBJ2-3; TCRdb calls TRBD1, which cannot be checked without DNA. This CDR3 spans 16 amino acids. Germline V gene sequence: CDR1 LGHNA, CDR2 YSLEER. CDR3 loop: CASSHSGERNTDTQYF.

This chain joins TRBV28 and TRBJ2-7; lacking DNA, the TRBD1 call made by TCRdb goes unchecked. This CDR3 spans 12 amino acids. Germline CDR1 and CDR2: MDHEN and SYDVKM. This CDR3 reads CASSLAPYEQYF.

V and J are TRBV29-1 and TRBJ1-4; the D call of TRBD1 rests on TCRdb alone, since no DNA is present to check it. Germline V gives CDR1 SQVTM, CDR2 ANQGSEA. There are 15 residues in the CDR3. CDR3: CSVGGQGSLGEKLFF. The variable domain in full, completed from reference TRBV29-1 and TRBJ1-4, reads SAVISQKPSRDICQRGTSLTIQCQVDSQVTMMFWYRQQPGQSLTLIATANQGSEATYESGFVIDKFPISRPNLTFSTLTVSNMSPEDSSIYLCSVGGQGSLGEKLFFGSGTQLSVL.

The J gene is TRBJ2-7, the V gene TRBV29-1; TCRdb's D call of TRBD1 is untestable without DNA. The CDR3 is 13 amino acids. Germline assignment: CDR1 SQVTM and CDR2 ANQGSEA. The CDR3 here is CSVTGNFYYEQYF.

The genes are TRBV7-6 and TRBJ2-1; as DNA is missing, the TRBD1 call by TCRdb cannot be tested. The CDR3 totals 15 residues. Germline V gives CDR1 SGHVS, CDR2 FNYEAQ. The CDR3 spells CASSLDPGTYNEQFF. Combining the CDR3 with reference TRBV7-6 and TRBJ2-1 gives the whole variable domain GAGVSQSPRYKVTKRGQDVALRCDPISGHVSLYWYRQALGQGPEFLTYFNYEAQQDKSGLPNDRFSAERPEGSISTLTIQRTEQRDSAMYRCASSLDPGTYNEQFFGPGTRLTVL.

This rearrangement joins TRBV29-1 to TRBJ1-4. The CDR3 consists of 15 residues. CDR1 and CDR2 from the germline V gene are SQVTM and ANQGSEA. The chain's CDR3 is CSVEEWGTDGEKLFF. Combining the CDR3 with reference TRBV29-1 and TRBJ1-4 gives the whole variable domain SAVISQKPSRDICQRGTSLTIQCQVDSQVTMMFWYRQQPGQSLTLIATANQGSEATYESGFVIDKFPISRPNLTFSTLTVSNMSPEDSSIYLCSVEEWGTDGEKLFFGSGTQLSVL.

J is TRBJ2-1 and V is TRBV11-2; checking the TCRdb D call of TRBD2 is not possible without DNA. CDR1 and CDR2 from the germline V gene are SGHAT and FQNNGV. This CDR3 is built from 15 residues. The CDR3 protein is CASSYLAGGPDEQFF.

This chain links TRBV27 with TRBJ1-1; TCRdb names TRBD1, which stays unverified in the absence of DNA. Per germline, CDR1 MNHEY and CDR2 SMNVEV (reference sequence). The CDR3 extends over 15 amino acids. The CDR3 loop reads CASSLVARGKTEAFF.

The CDR3 region is CSVAYFKAEAYEQYF. V and J are TRBV29-1 and TRBJ2-7. Looked up from germline, CDR1 is SQVTM and CDR2 is ANQGSEA. This CDR3 is 15 amino acids long.

The chain employs TRBV29-1 and TRBJ1-4. This CDR3 spans 12 amino acids. The germline CDR1 and CDR2 sequences are SQVTM and ANQGSEA. CDR3 loop: CSVEVRNEKLFF.

The rearrangement links TRBV29-1 to TRBJ1-2; TCRdb names TRBD1, which stays unverified in the absence of DNA. From germline, CDR1 is SQVTM and CDR2 ANQGSEA. CDR3 length: 15 amino acids. CDR3 amino acids: CSVERWGQDGYGYTF.

V gene TRBV6-2 or TRBV6-3 combines with J gene TRBJ1-1. The CDR3 sequence is 11 residues long. From germline, CDR1 is MNHEY and CDR2 SVGEGT. CDR3: CASSYGNRAFF.

V is TRBV13 and J is TRBJ1-1; TCRdb gives TRBD1 as the D gene, but with no DNA this cannot be confirmed. This CDR3 spans 16 amino acids. Germline lookup yields CDR1 PRHDT and CDR2 FYEKMQ (reference sequence). Here the CDR3 reads CASSTYRGGVNTEAFF.

This chain's CDR3 is CASSLMDRGSSYEQYF. The genes are TRBV7-2 and TRBJ2-7; no DNA is available, so the TRBD1 call from TCRdb remains unchecked. CDR3 length equals 16 residues. Germline V CDR1 and CDR2: SGHTA, FQGNSA.